The rows below give T cell receptor beta chains drawn from one sample of a study of tumor-infiltrating lymphocytes in primary liver carcinoma. MiXCR was run by TCRdb on the multiplex PCR reads, yielding one entry per CDR3 protein. The data show 150,000 to 200,000 distinct CDR3 sequences, with roughly 60% seen just once and 70% to 80% held by the top ten. Sequenced input: peripheral blood. The receptor source for this set is a man in his forties with primary liver carcinoma and hepatitis B virus infection. Both conserved end residues are part of each CDR3. The D gene is left open where the match is weak. Clone size is stated in some rows and not others, as once, few, many or a class when expanded.

CDR3nt: TGTGCCATCAGCCCGGACAGGGGAGGCCAGCCTCAGCATTTT; CDR3aa: CAISPDRGGQPQHF; d_gene: TRBD1; v_gene: TRBV10-3; abundance: NA; len: 14; j_gene: TRBJ1-5
CDR3nt: TGTGCCAGCAGTCAAGCTTATACTAGCGGGGGCGGAAAAACCGGGGAGCTGTTTTTT; CDR3aa: CASSQAYTSGGGKTGELFF; d_gene: TRBD2; v_gene: TRBV6-5; abundance: few; len: 19; j_gene: TRBJ2-2
CDR3nt: TGTGCCAGCAGCTTAGTCGGGGGGAGCTCCTACGAGCACTACTTC; CDR3aa: CASSLVGGSSYEHYF; d_gene: TRBD2; v_gene: TRBV11-2; abundance: NA; len: 15; j_gene: TRBJ2-7
CDR3nt: TGTGCCAGCAGTTTGGGACAGGGAAAGTTTTTT; CDR3aa: CASSLGQGKFF; d_gene: TRBD1; v_gene: TRBV28; abundance: few; len: 11; j_gene: TRBJ2-3
CDR3nt: TGTGCCAGCAACTTGTTTCTAGCGGGAGCCGATACGCAGTATTTT; CDR3aa: CASNLFLAGADTQYF; d_gene: TRBD2; v_gene: TRBV5-4; abundance: NA; len: 15; j_gene: TRBJ2-3
CDR3nt: TGTGCCAGCAGCTCGCCCGGGACTAGTGGGACATATAAGCAGTATTTT; CDR3aa: CASSSPGTSGTYKQYF; d_gene: TRBD2; v_gene: TRBV11-2; abundance: NA; len: 16; j_gene: TRBJ2-3
CDR3nt: TGTGCCAGCAGTACTAGCGGGAGGGTCAACCAGCAGTACTTC; CDR3aa: CASSTSGRVNQQYF; d_gene: TRBD2; v_gene: TRBV28; abundance: NA; len: 14; j_gene: TRBJ2-7
CDR3nt: TGTGCCAGCAGTCCCCTGGACTCCTACGAGCAGTACTTC; CDR3aa: CASSPLDSYEQYF; d_gene: NA; v_gene: TRBV28; abundance: NA; len: 13; j_gene: TRBJ2-7
CDR3nt: TGTGCCAGCAGCCTCAGGTTCATCTATGGCTACACCTTC; CDR3aa: CASSLRFIYGYTF; d_gene: NA; v_gene: TRBV6-1; abundance: NA; len: 13; j_gene: TRBJ1-2
CDR3nt: TGTGCCAGCAGCTTCTGGGGGGGCACAGATACGCAGTATTTT; CDR3aa: CASSFWGGTDTQYF; d_gene: NA; v_gene: TRBV11-1; abundance: NA; len: 14; j_gene: TRBJ2-3
CDR3nt: TGTTCCAGCAGTTACTCGAGCCAGCCCTACGAGCAATACTTC; CDR3aa: CSSSYSSQPYEQYF; d_gene: NA; v_gene: TRBV6-6; abundance: NA; len: 14; j_gene: TRBJ2-7
CDR3nt: TGTGCCAGCACCCCGGACAGCTATAGCAATCAGCCCCAGCATTTT; CDR3aa: CASTPDSYSNQPQHF; d_gene: NA; v_gene: TRBV6-1; abundance: few; len: 15; j_gene: TRBJ1-5
CDR3nt: TGTGCCAGCAGCTTAGAGCCGGGACTAGCGGTGTGGGATACGCAGTATTTT; CDR3aa: CASSLEPGLAVWDTQYF; d_gene: TRBD2; v_gene: TRBV11-1; abundance: NA; len: 17; j_gene: TRBJ2-3
CDR3nt: TGTGCCACCCAGCAGGAGGGACGCGACACCGGGGAGCTGTTTTTT; CDR3aa: CATQQEGRDTGELFF; d_gene: NA; v_gene: TRBV10-3; abundance: NA; len: 15; j_gene: TRBJ2-2
CDR3nt: TGTGCCGGCCAAGGGAGACACGGCTACGAGCAGTACTTC; CDR3aa: CAGQGRHGYEQYF; d_gene: NA; v_gene: TRBV7-8; abundance: NA; len: 13; j_gene: TRBJ2-7
CDR3nt: TGTGCCAGCAGGTACGTCGAGGCTGAAGCTTTCTTT; CDR3aa: CASRYVEAEAFF; d_gene: NA; v_gene: TRBV12-3/TRBV12-4; abundance: NA; len: 12; j_gene: TRBJ1-1
CDR3nt: TGTGCCAGCAAAGCCGAGGACAGGGGGACAGATACGCAGTATTTT; CDR3aa: CASKAEDRGTDTQYF; d_gene: TRBD1; v_gene: TRBV5-4; abundance: NA; len: 15; j_gene: TRBJ2-3
CDR3nt: TGTGCCAGCAGTCTTCAGGCTCGGTTCACTGAAGCTTTCTTT; CDR3aa: CASSLQARFTEAFF; d_gene: NA; v_gene: TRBV6-6; abundance: few; len: 14; j_gene: TRBJ1-1
CDR3nt: TGCGCCAGCAGCCTTACAATGGGGGAGACCCAGTACTTC; CDR3aa: CASSLTMGETQYF; d_gene: NA; v_gene: TRBV4-1; abundance: many; len: 13; j_gene: TRBJ2-5
CDR3nt: TGTGCCAGCAGCTTAAACCCCGGGACTAGCGGCCTGCGGTACTTC; CDR3aa: CASSLNPGTSGLRYF; d_gene: TRBD2; v_gene: TRBV11-2; abundance: many; len: 15; j_gene: TRBJ2-5
CDR3nt: TGCGCCAGCAGCCAAAGGGGACTAGAAGAGACCCAGTACTTC; CDR3aa: CASSQRGLEETQYF; d_gene: TRBD2; v_gene: TRBV4-1; abundance: few; len: 14; j_gene: TRBJ2-5
CDR3nt: TGTGCCAGCAGCCCAGGACTATCAGAAGAGACCCAGTACTTC; CDR3aa: CASSPGLSEETQYF; d_gene: NA; v_gene: TRBV11-3; abundance: once; len: 14; j_gene: TRBJ2-5
CDR3nt: TGCGCCAGCAGCTCCCATTTTGGGGGGGCCAACGTCCTGACTTTC; CDR3aa: CASSSHFGGANVLTF; d_gene: NA; v_gene: TRBV5-1; abundance: NA; len: 15; j_gene: TRBJ2-6
CDR3nt: TGTGCCAGCAGCTATTACCCGGGGGACACCTACGAGCAGTACTTC; CDR3aa: CASSYYPGDTYEQYF; d_gene: NA; v_gene: TRBV7-9; abundance: NA; len: 15; j_gene: TRBJ2-7
CDR3nt: TGTGCCAGCCGTGAAGCGCGAGGGTGGCTTGTCAATGAGCAGTTCTTC; CDR3aa: CASREARGWLVNEQFF; d_gene: NA; v_gene: TRBV6-1; abundance: NA; len: 16; j_gene: TRBJ2-1
CDR3nt: TGTGCCAGCAATTACTCGGACTACACGGGGACCGGGGAGCTGTTTTTT; CDR3aa: CASNYSDYTGTGELFF; d_gene: NA; v_gene: TRBV6-5; abundance: NA; len: 16; j_gene: TRBJ2-2
CDR3nt: TGTGCCAGCACGCGGACAGACGACGGATTAACTACGCAGTATTTT; CDR3aa: CASTRTDDGLTTQYF; d_gene: NA; v_gene: TRBV6-2/TRBV6-3; abundance: NA; len: 15; j_gene: TRBJ2-3
CDR3nt: TGTGCCAGCAGCTTGGCCCCAGCTAATCAGCCCCAGCATTTT; CDR3aa: CASSLAPANQPQHF; d_gene: NA; v_gene: TRBV5-6; abundance: few; len: 14; j_gene: TRBJ1-5
CDR3nt: TGTGCCATCAGTGAGGGTCGGTATGAAGCTTTCTTT; CDR3aa: CAISEGRYEAFF; d_gene: NA; v_gene: TRBV10-3; abundance: few; len: 12; j_gene: TRBJ1-1